This T cell receptor beta chain was captured by sequencing in a study of shared clonotypes between healthy human individuals. Study information: Each donor had three CD4 naive, three CD4 memory, two CD8 naive and one CD8 memory plate.

This clone was observed a handful of times. Trimming at V came to 10 bases and at J to 7 bases, leaving 16 bases not matched to a gene. CDR3 size: 15 residues. The germline V gene has CDR1 MNHEY and CDR2 SMNVEV (reference sequence). Replicate PCRs for sorted subsets used around 200 ng DNA; this equaled tens of thousands of T cell genomes. Profiling relied on immunoSEQ multiplex PCR, and the TCRdb table lists in-frame clones only, not all of them. The table shows roughly 680,000 clones, with over 55% occurring only once. This sequence was found in a woman aged 25-40 years in good health. V gene TRBV27 combines with J gene TRBJ1-3; 7 nucleotides agree with TRBD1. Sequencing input: memory CD4+ T cells sorted from blood. Regarding subset: CD45RA-negative fraction. CDR3 sequence (DNA): TGTGCCACCTCCCCCCGAGGGACAGTAATTAACACCATATATTTT. This codes for CATSPRGTVINTIYF.